Described below is a single T cell receptor beta chain sequence and its context. Its binding antigen is unknown. Base qualities were left out, and no much larger clone turns up one base away. Library creation used PCR. The sequencer listed for this sample is Illumina HiSeq 2000. In TCRdb, the public reads were trimmed at Q25 with fastp and aligned with MiXCR, with productive beta chains retained. Under each unique CDR3 protein, matching rows form one entry showing the most common genes and DNA. The sample profile shows 10,000 to 15,000 distinct CDR3 sequences; approximately 50% of them were found once. The ten largest make up less than 45% of the sample. The data were obtained in a study of tumor-infiltrating lymphocytes in oesophageal squamous cell carcinoma (TCRdb year 2016). Inclusive of the bounding cysteine and phenylalanine, the CDR3 is 16 residues long. This entry keeps only the CDR3 DNA: 48 bases, framed from base 1. From the germline V gene (reference sequence), CDR1 is SEHNR and CDR2 is FQNEAQ. V lost 5 bases and J lost 13 bases, and the count of bases not matched to a germline gene is 16.

The sequence came from a male donor with esophageal squamous cell carcinoma. Material for sequencing was esophageal tumor tissue. Recombination connected TRBV7-9 to TRBJ2-1; the central 11 bases match TRBD1. The sequenced DNA: TGTGCCAGCAGCCCCGGGACAGGGGGACTGAGGGAGACCCAGTTCTTC. It specifies CASSPGTGGLRETQFF.